This entry features one T cell receptor (beta chain) sequence. Its antigen target is currently unknown. Base quality data are lacking; no much larger clone is found one base away. The same CDR3 can be traced to other DNA sequences in this sample. The sample originates from a study of OX40 agonist ivuxolimab in advanced cancers. At the level of the whole study: The costimulatory receptor OX40 (CD134) was targeted by ivuxolimab, a fully human IgG2 agonistic monoclonal antibody. Of the roughly 52 patients in dose escalation, about 20 had hepatocellular carcinoma, around 15 had melanoma, 9 had renal cell carcinoma and 9 had head and neck cancer. Partial responses occurred in three dose-escalation patients: two with cutaneous melanoma and one with hepatocellular carcinoma. The purpose of peripheral TCRbeta sequencing was to test whether ivuxolimab changed TCR sequence diversity and led to clonal T-cell expansion. Patients were allowed to have had prior anti-PD-1, anti-PD-L1 or anti-CTLA-4 therapy, and roughly 40% of the dose-escalation patients had been treated with checkpoint inhibitors. The paper reports the monotherapy dose-escalation portion (N of about 51 patients) of the phase I ivuxolimab trial. Intravenous ivuxolimab was administered to patients every 2 weeks at six dose levels: 0.01, 0.1, 0.3, 1.5, 3 and 10 mg/kg. In the dose-escalation cohort, approximately 83% of patients were male, and the mean age was roughly 56 years with a range of about 20 to 80. The investigation overall reported the following: Low levels of normalized T-cell clonal expansion were also shown by some nonresponding patients. Which antigens the clonally expanded peripheral T cells were specific for was not determined. On average, CD8+ T cells showed more expanded clones than CD4+ T cells after ivuxolimab. Clonal expansion of both CD4+ and CD8+ blood T cells was observed from baseline to week 6 at doses 0.1 to 3.0 mg/kg. Partial responders in the 0.1-3.0 mg/kg groups had among the lowest normalized peripheral clonal expansion, especially among CD8+ T cells.

The trial excluded patients who had a history of autoimmune disease or were on systemic immunosuppression. Peripheral blood for TCR sequencing was drawn from every dose cohort at baseline, at cycle 4 day 1 and at cycle 7 day 1. The samples were taken from a phase I, first-in-human, multicenter, open-label dose-escalation trial of ivuxolimab. Adults with locally advanced or metastatic melanoma, renal cell carcinoma, hepatocellular carcinoma or head and neck squamous cell carcinoma were enrolled in the trial. CD4+ and CD8+ T cells were sorted separately from peripheral blood before TCR sequencing. Genomic DNA was isolated from the sorted cells so that the TCRbeta CDR3 region could be sequenced. The immunoSEQ Assay was used for sequencing of TCRbeta CDR3 regions. TCRdb limited this immuneACCESS table to in-frame rearrangements with V and J called. A share of clones is missing; checked studies link under half to unresolved V genes, and the rest is unexplained. The sample data list approximately 73,000 clones, and roughly nine tenths of these were observed just once. Of the sample, approximately 12% is held by the ten largest clones.

CDR1 and CDR2, looked up from the germline V gene (reference sequence), are LNHDA and SQIVND. V has 1 base trimmed and J has 4 bases trimmed; junction bases matching no gene number 5. Taken from cysteine to phenylalanine, the CDR3 has 16 residues. Only the CDR3 part of the read is kept: 48 bases, read in frame from the first base. The source is an adult with an advanced solid tumor such as melanoma, head and neck, liver or kidney cancer. The sequenced sample was CD4+ or CD8+ T cells sorted from blood, obtained in a trial of the OX40 agonist ivuxolimab. The V and J segments used are TRBV19 and TRBJ2-1, with TRBD2 identical over 9 junction bases. The DNA sequence follows: TGTGCCAGTAGTATAGGGGCTAGCGGGGCATACAATGAGCAGTTCTTC. The resulting protein is CASSIGASGAYNEQFF.